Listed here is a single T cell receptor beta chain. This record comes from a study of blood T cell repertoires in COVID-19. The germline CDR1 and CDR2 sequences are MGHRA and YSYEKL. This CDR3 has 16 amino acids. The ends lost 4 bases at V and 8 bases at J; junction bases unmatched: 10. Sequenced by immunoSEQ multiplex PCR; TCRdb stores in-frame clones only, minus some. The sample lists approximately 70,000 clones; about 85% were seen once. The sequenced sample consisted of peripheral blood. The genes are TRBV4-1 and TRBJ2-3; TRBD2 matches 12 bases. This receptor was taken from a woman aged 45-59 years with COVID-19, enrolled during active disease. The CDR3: CASSLRTSGIEGTQYF. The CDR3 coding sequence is TGCGCCAGCAGCCTTAGGACTAGCGGGATAGAGGGTACGCAGTATTTT.